These 22 T cell receptor beta chains share one sample of origin, sequenced in a study of T-cell reconstitution after alpha-beta-depleted transplantation in children. It was with unique molecular identifiers that the TCRbeta library was prepared. TCRdb reprocessed the PCR reads with MiXCR, giving one entry per CDR3 protein. The sample lists about 440,000 distinct CDR3 sequences, about 40% occurring once. The sequencing here drew on PBMCs, taken before TCRalphabeta/CD19-depleted stem cell transplant. Receptor source: a girl aged 2 to 10 with aplastic anemia, due to receive a stem cell transplant.

This clonotype was seen a handful of times. This rearrangement joins TRBV29-1 to TRBJ2-6, with D perhaps matching TRBD1 (6 bases). The germline gives CDR1 SQVTM, CDR2 ANQGSEA. V was pared by 6 bases and J by 1 base, with 16 bases between. This CDR3 comprises 16 residues. CDR3 region: CSVPTGGGSGANVLTF. In DNA, the CDR3 is TGCAGCGTCCCGACAGGTGGGGGTTCTGGGGCCAACGTCCTGACTTTC.

This chain uses TRBV4-3 with TRBJ2-1; 8 bases are shared with TRBD2. Germline CDR1 and CDR2: LGHNA and YSLEER. J gave up 1 base and V 4 bases, and 6 bases lay outside the gene matches. This CDR3 has 16 residues. The CDR3 nucleotides read TGCGCCAGCAGCCGCCGATTAGCGGGATCCTACAATGAGCAGTTCTTC. Protein product: CASSRRLAGSYNEQFF.

This rearrangement joins TRBV10-3 to TRBJ2-3; TRBD1 agrees at 7 bases. The CDR3 loop spans 14 amino acids. Germline lookup yields CDR1 ENHRY and CDR2 SYGVKD. Unmatched junction bases numbered 3, after V lost 6 bases and J lost 0 bases. Here the CDR3 DNA reads TGTGCCATCAGCGGGACAGCTAGCACAGATACGCAGTATTTT. The encoded protein is CAISGTASTDTQYF.

This clonotype was counted many times. The chain carries TRBV20-1 and TRBJ2-3; D ambiguous. CDR1 is DFQATT, CDR2 SNEGSKA, per germline (reference sequence). This CDR3 is 11 amino acids long. V dropped 3 bases and J dropped 4 bases, with 5 bases sitting between them. The CDR3 region is CSARWADTQYF. CDR3 bases: TGCAGTGCTAGGTGGGCAGATACGCAGTATTTT.

V is TRBV11-2 and J is TRBJ1-3; D remains unclear. V was shortened by 7 bases and J by 2 bases, with 9 bases between the two germline ends. The CDR3 totals 13 residues. The V gene's germline CDR1 is SGHAT and CDR2 FQNNGV. In DNA form, the CDR3 reads TGTGCCAGCACTCCGGAGACTGGAAACACCATATATTTT. Translated, it gives CASTPETGNTIYF.

This clonotype was observed at least ten times. The V and J genes are TRBV7-9 and TRBJ2-5, with D perhaps matching TRBD1 or TRBD2 (5 bases each). Trimming removed 5 bases at V and 1 base at J, with 11 bases between. The CDR3 consists of 14 residues. CDR1 and CDR2 from the germline V gene are SEHNR and FQNEAQ (reference sequence). The CDR3 region is CASSRGGSQETQYF. The CDR3, as DNA: TGTGCCAGCAGCCGGGGCGGCTCCCAAGAGACCCAGTACTTC.

This clonotype was detected once. This rearrangement joins TRBV7-2 to TRBJ2-7; 8 bases line up with TRBD1. This CDR3 region has 16 residues. Germline lookup yields CDR1 SGHTA and CDR2 FQGNSA. V lost 5 bases to trimming and J lost 0 bases; unmatched junction nucleotides: 9. This CDR3 is CASSKRTGRSSYEQYF. For the CDR3, the DNA is TGTGCCAGCAGCAAAAGGACAGGGAGAAGCTCCTACGAGCAGTACTTC.

In its sample, this clonotype was seen many times. V gene TRBV6-5 combines with J gene TRBJ1-5; D may be TRBD1 (5 bases). V was trimmed by 4 bases and J by 3 bases, leaving 10 bases between them. This CDR3 contains 14 residues. Per germline, CDR1 MNHEY and CDR2 SVGAGI. DNA of the CDR3: TGTGCCAGCAGTTCGGACACAAACAATCAGCCCCAGCATTTT. Translation gives CASSSDTNNQPQHF.

In this sample, this clonotype turned up a few times. This rearrangement joins TRBV30 to TRBJ2-3, with D hard to call. V dropped 1 base and J dropped 3 bases, with 2 bases sitting between them. This CDR3 has 11 amino acids. Germline V gene data show CDR1 as GTSNPN and CDR2 as SVGIG (reference sequence). CDR3 region: CAWSGTDTQYF. As DNA, the CDR3 is TGTGCCTGGAGTGGTACAGATACGCAGTATTTT.

The chain is built from TRBV20-1 and TRBJ2-7; D assignment may be TRBD1 or TRBD2 (5 bases each). The ends were cut back, 3 bases at V and 3 bases at J, with 12 bases in the middle. Germline lookup yields CDR1 DFQATT and CDR2 SNEGSKA (reference sequence). The CDR3 contains 13 residues. Here the CDR3 DNA reads TGCAGTGCTAGTCGGGACGGAAGCTACGAGCAGTACTTC. Its protein product is CSASRDGSYEQYF.

The chain is built from TRBV12-3 or TRBV12-4 and TRBJ2-2; D unresolved. V dropped 3 bases and J dropped 9 bases, with 5 bases sitting between them. This CDR3 region has 11 residues. CDR3 protein: CASSFRWELFF. The CDR3 bases are TGTGCCAGCAGTTTTCGCTGGGAGCTGTTTTTT.

This rearrangement joins TRBV5-5 to TRBJ2-2; D possibly corresponds to TRBD1 (6 bases). CDR3 size: 13 residues. Germline V gene sequence: CDR1 SGHKS, CDR2 YYEKEE (reference sequence). The V and J ends lost 5 bases and 4 bases respectively, with 9 bases between them. CDR3 in amino acids: CASRQGFTGELFF. In DNA form, the CDR3 reads TGTGCCAGCAGACAGGGCTTCACCGGGGAGCTGTTTTTT.

V and J are TRBV21-1 and TRBJ2-3; TRBD1 is the table's D call, not checked against the DNA. TRBV21-1 is shown as a pseudogene. This CDR3 has 15 residues. This CDR3 reads CASGPGQANTDTQYF. CDR3 nucleotides: TGTGCCAGCGGTCCGGGACAGGCTAACACAGATACGCAGTATTTT.

The chain uses TRBV25-1 and TRBJ1-1, with no clear D. The V and J ends lost 6 bases and 3 bases respectively, with 8 bases between them. The CDR3 loop spans 12 amino acids. CDR1 is MGHDK and CDR2 is SYGVNS in the germline V gene. CDR3 loop: CASRVGYTEAFF. CDR3 sequence (DNA): TGTGCCAGCAGAGTGGGGTACACTGAAGCTTTCTTT.

The V and J genes are TRBV27 and TRBJ1-2; 11 bases are a match to TRBD1. The CDR3 length is 14 residues. V was clipped by 3 bases and J by 6 bases; unmatched bases: 3. Germline V gene lookup returns CDR1 MNHEY and CDR2 SMNVEV (reference sequence). CDR3 sequence (DNA): TGTGCCAGCAGTTTGGGGACAGGGGGAGATGGCTACACCTTC. Protein product: CASSLGTGGDGYTF.

The J gene is TRBJ2-2, the V gene TRBV20-1; D may correspond to TRBD1 or TRBD2 (6 bases each). In germline, CDR1 is DFQATT, CDR2 SNEGSKA (reference sequence). The V and J ends lost 3 bases and 6 bases respectively, with 8 bases between them. The CDR3 totals 12 residues. CDR3 nucleotide sequence: TGCAGTGCTAGCGGGGGCCCCGGGGAGCTGTTTTTT. This translates into CSASGGPGELFF.

The count of this clonotype is one. The germline gene is not matched at one end of the junction; a read error may be the cause. The rearrangement links TRBV20-1 to TRBJ2-1; TRBD2 matches 10 bases. Germline CDR1 reads DFQATT; CDR2 reads SNEGSKA (reference sequence). The CDR3 length is 15 residues. The CDR3, as DNA: TGCTGTGCTCCCTCGCTAGCGGGAGAGGGTAGTGAGCAGTTCTTC. Protein sequence: CCAPSLAGEGSEQFF.

Concerning this clonotype: Being one base from a much bigger clone, this may be a read error. The gene calls are TRBV5-6 and TRBJ1-1; maybe TRBD1 (6 bases). V shed 4 bases and J shed 2 bases, with 9 bases lying between them. The germline V gene has CDR1 SGHDT and CDR2 YYEEEE. The CDR3 spans 13 residues. CDR3 sequence: CASSTGHNTEAFF. DNA of the CDR3: TGTGCCAGCAGCACGGGACATAACACTGAAGCTTTCTTT.

This clonotype was seen ten or more times. The chain carries TRBV7-3 and TRBJ2-1; TRBD2 is a possible D gene (6 bases). The CDR3 is 13 residues long. Trimming left V 5 bases short and J 7 bases short, with 12 bases between. CDR1 and CDR2 (germline): SGHTA, FQGTGA. The CDR3 loop reads CASSISSENEQFF. Written as DNA, the CDR3 is TGTGCCAGCAGCATATCTAGCGAAAATGAGCAGTTCTTC.

The chain couples TRBV5-6 to TRBJ2-1; D possibly corresponds to TRBD2 (6 bases). The germline V gene has CDR1 SGHDT and CDR2 YYEEEE. V lost 4 bases and J 7 bases, leaving 15 bases between the germline ends. The CDR3 length is 14 residues. This CDR3 reads CASSLAEGLNEQFF. The CDR3 nucleotides are TGTGCCAGCAGCCTCGCGGAGGGATTGAATGAGCAGTTCTTC.

There are many counts of this clonotype. This sequence joins TRBV27 and TRBJ1-1, with TRBD1 matching 7 bases. V lost 3 bases and J lost 1; bases outside the gene matches: 2. This CDR3 has 14 residues. The germline V gene encodes CDR1 MNHEY and CDR2 SMNVEV (reference sequence). In DNA, the CDR3 is TGTGCCAGCAGTTTCGGGACAGCGAACACTGAAGCTTTCTTT. Its translation: CASSFGTANTEAFF.

This clonotype was counted between two and nine times. The chain employs TRBV7-9 and TRBJ2-1; D is possibly TRBD2 (5 bases). The germline V and J ends were trimmed by 5 bases and 0 bases, with 14 bases remaining between them. This CDR3 has 16 residues. Germline V lookup: CDR1 SEHNR, CDR2 FQNEAQ (reference sequence). CDR3: CASSPTRPSSYNEQFF. DNA for the CDR3: TGTGCCAGCAGCCCAACTAGGCCGAGCTCCTACAATGAGCAGTTCTTC. The variable domain in full, with the rest retrieved from reference TRBV7-9 and TRBJ2-1, is DTGVSQNPRHKITKRGQNVTFRCDPISEHNRLYWYRQTLGQGPEFLTYFQNEAQLEKSRLLSDRFSAERPKGSFSTLEIQRTEQGDSAMYLCASSPTRPSSYNEQFFGPGTRLTVL.